A selection of T cell receptor beta chains follows, all from one sample in a study of blood T cell repertoires in COVID-19. Data came from immunoSEQ multiplex PCR; TCRdb stores just in-frame clones and leaves some out. The sample consists of approximately 290,000 clones, approximately 91% of them appearing once. Material for sequencing was peripheral blood. The receptors derive from a woman aged 55-70 years with acute or convalescent COVID-19. CDR3s include the opening cysteine and the closing phenylalanine or tryptophan. The D gene is left open where the match is weak. Clone sizes are given selectively: once, few, many, or a class where the clone is expanded.

abundance: NA; d_gene: NA; v_gene: TRBV9; j_gene: TRBJ2-1; CDR3nt: TGTGCCAGCAGCCCGAGCGGAAGCTCCTACAATGAGCAGTTCTTC; CDR3aa: CASSPSGSSYNEQFF
abundance: few; d_gene: TRBD1; v_gene: TRBV18; j_gene: TRBJ1-1; CDR3nt: TGTGCCAGCTCACCCTCGCAGGGGGCGAACACTGAAGCTTTCTTT; CDR3aa: CASSPSQGANTEAFF
abundance: NA; d_gene: TRBD1; v_gene: TRBV28; j_gene: TRBJ1-5; CDR3nt: TGTGCCAGCAGCCTAGGACAGGGTGCGCATCAGCCCCAGCATTTT; CDR3aa: CASSLGQGAHQPQHF
abundance: NA; d_gene: TRBD1; v_gene: TRBV28; j_gene: TRBJ1-2; CDR3nt: TGTGCCAGCAGGCCATCGGACAGGGGTGACTATGGCTACACCTTC; CDR3aa: CASRPSDRGDYGYTF
abundance: NA; d_gene: NA; v_gene: TRBV28; j_gene: TRBJ2-7; CDR3nt: TGTGCCAGCAGTTTTTCAATTGGCAGTTCCTACGAGCAGTACTTC; CDR3aa: CASSFSIGSSYEQYF
abundance: NA; d_gene: NA; v_gene: TRBV9; j_gene: TRBJ1-3; CDR3nt: TGTGCCAGCAGCCCAGGGACTATCTCTGGAAACACCATATATTTT; CDR3aa: CASSPGTISGNTIYF
abundance: NA; d_gene: TRBD2; v_gene: TRBV3-1/TRBV3-2; j_gene: TRBJ2-3; CDR3nt: TGTGCCAGCAGCTGGACTAGCGGGGGGGGCACAGATACGCAGTATTTT; CDR3aa: CASSWTSGGGTDTQYF
abundance: NA; d_gene: NA; v_gene: TRBV7-2; j_gene: TRBJ1-2; CDR3nt: TGTGCCAGCAGCCCAGGGCAAAACTACACCTTC; CDR3aa: CASSPGQNYTF
abundance: NA; d_gene: NA; v_gene: TRBV24-1; j_gene: TRBJ1-2; CDR3nt: TGTGCCACCAGCCCCCCAGGGAACTATGGCTACACCTTC; CDR3aa: CATSPPGNYGYTF
abundance: NA; d_gene: NA; v_gene: TRBV25-1; j_gene: TRBJ2-1; CDR3nt: TGTGCCAGCAGTGAACCAGGCTACAATGAGCAGTTCTTC; CDR3aa: CASSEPGYNEQFF
abundance: once; d_gene: TRBD1; v_gene: TRBV2; j_gene: TRBJ2-7; CDR3nt: TGTGCCACCAGGGGGACAGCCTACGGGCAGTACTTC; CDR3aa: CATRGTAYGQYF
abundance: NA; d_gene: TRBD1; v_gene: TRBV28; j_gene: TRBJ2-7; CDR3nt: TGTGCCAGCAGTTTAACAGGGGCCCACTACGAGCAGTACTTC; CDR3aa: CASSLTGAHYEQYF
abundance: few; d_gene: TRBD1; v_gene: TRBV28; j_gene: TRBJ1-6; CDR3nt: TGTGCCAGCAGTCGGTCAGGGGGTATGTCACCCCTCCACTTT; CDR3aa: CASSRSGGMSPLHF
abundance: NA; d_gene: NA; v_gene: TRBV30; j_gene: TRBJ1-5; CDR3nt: TGTGCCTGGAGTGTCCCCCCCGGGCCCCAGCATTTT; CDR3aa: CAWSVPPGPQHF
abundance: NA; d_gene: TRBD1; v_gene: TRBV10-3; j_gene: TRBJ1-6; CDR3nt: TGTGCCATCAGTGAGGGGGGACAGAATAATTCACCCCTCCACTTT; CDR3aa: CAISEGGQNNSPLHF
abundance: once; d_gene: NA; v_gene: TRBV9; j_gene: TRBJ2-7; CDR3nt: TGTGCCAGCAGCGTAGGGGACGGGAGTGGGGAGCAGTACTTC; CDR3aa: CASSVGDGSGEQYF
abundance: few; d_gene: TRBD1; v_gene: TRBV7-2; j_gene: TRBJ2-3; CDR3nt: TGTGCCAGCAGCTGGAGGACAGGGGGGATAGATACGCAGTATTTT; CDR3aa: CASSWRTGGIDTQYF
abundance: NA; d_gene: NA; v_gene: TRBV27; j_gene: TRBJ1-6; CDR3nt: TGTGCCAGCAGTTTAACGGGGGATAATTCACCCCTCCACTTT; CDR3aa: CASSLTGDNSPLHF
abundance: NA; d_gene: TRBD2; v_gene: TRBV5-6; j_gene: TRBJ2-5; CDR3nt: TGTGCCAGCAGCATTAGCGGGCCGGTCCTCCAAGAGACCCAGTACTTC; CDR3aa: CASSISGPVLQETQYF
abundance: NA; d_gene: TRBD1; v_gene: TRBV19; j_gene: TRBJ1-2; CDR3nt: TGTGCCAGTACCTCGACAGGGATGGGCTCGTACTATGGCTACACCTTC; CDR3aa: CASTSTGMGSYYGYTF
abundance: NA; d_gene: TRBD2; v_gene: TRBV7-2; j_gene: TRBJ2-2; CDR3nt: TGTGCCAGCAGACCCCCTAGCGGGGGCCCTGGGGGCGGGGAGCTGTTTTTT; CDR3aa: CASRPPSGGPGGGELFF
abundance: NA; d_gene: TRBD1; v_gene: TRBV29-1; j_gene: TRBJ1-1; CDR3nt: TGCAGCGTTGTTGAGGGGGCAGGGAACACTGAAGCTTTCTTT; CDR3aa: CSVVEGAGNTEAFF